The clone carrying this T cell receptor beta chain has just a few counts. This record belongs to a study of blood T cell repertoires in COVID-19. Looking at the study overall: The United States, Italy and Spain supplied acute and convalescent COVID-19 samples. In each case, the material was cDNA or gDNA derived from T cells, B-cell-depleted T cells, or PBMCs.

Profiled with immunoSEQ multiplex PCR; TCRdb holds only in-frame clones, not every one. The table lists about 320,000 clones, 87% of them singletons. Those enrolled, adults aged roughly 18 to 95 years, came from about 24 US areas. Recovered status in Cohort 3 required two negative PCRs, clearance, or symptom resolution. The source is a woman younger than 30 who had recovered from COVID-19. The source material was PBMCs or T cells enriched from blood (not recorded which).

In DNA, the CDR3 is TGTGCCAGCAGCTCAGGTACCGGGACAGGGAACACTGAAGCTTTCTTT. This gives the protein CASSSGTGTGNTEAFF. The chain uses TRBV5-4 and TRBJ1-1; 8 positions match TRBD1. Germline values: CDR1 SGHNT, CDR2 YYREEE (reference sequence). The CDR3 covers 16 residues. The J segment lost 1 base and the V segment lost 3 bases, leaving 8 bases of the junction unmatched.